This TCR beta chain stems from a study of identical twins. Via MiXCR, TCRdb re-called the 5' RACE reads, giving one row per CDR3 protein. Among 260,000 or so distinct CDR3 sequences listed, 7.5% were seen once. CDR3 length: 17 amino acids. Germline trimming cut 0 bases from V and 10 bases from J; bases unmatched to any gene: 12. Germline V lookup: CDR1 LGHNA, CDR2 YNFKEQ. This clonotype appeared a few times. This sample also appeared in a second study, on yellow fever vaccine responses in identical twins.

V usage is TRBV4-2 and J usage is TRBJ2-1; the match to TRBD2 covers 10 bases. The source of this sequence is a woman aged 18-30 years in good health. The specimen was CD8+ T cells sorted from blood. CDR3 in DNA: TGTGCCAGCAGCCAAGAGACCTCCAGCGGGGGGGCCGGCGAGCAGTTCTTC. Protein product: CASSQETSSGGAGEQFF.